Shown below are 4 T cell receptor beta chains from a single sample sequenced in a study of T cell changes during pregnancy in multiple sclerosis. TCRdb keeps only in-frame clones here, not all; method: immunoSEQ multiplex PCR. The profile covers over 50,000 clones, with 90% appearing a single time and roughly 0.89% taken by the ten largest. Sequenced material: peripheral blood, taken in the first trimester of pregnancy. The receptors stem from a female donor in good health, enrolled as a control in a pregnancy study.

The count of this clone is one. This chain uses TRBV27 with TRBJ2-5, with TRBD2 matching 9 bases. The CDR3 is made up of 16 amino acids. The germline gives CDR1 MNHEY, CDR2 SMNVEV (reference sequence). The J segment lost 2 bases and the V segment lost 7 bases, leaving 11 bases of the junction unmatched. The CDR3 is CASKLAALAGQETQYF. The CDR3 DNA sequence: TGTGCCAGCAAGTTGGCGGCGCTAGCGGGGCAAGAGACCCAGTACTTC.

CDR3 nucleotide sequence: TGTGCCAGCAGCCAGGGGGTAGACTCGGAGCAGTACTTC. It encodes CASSQGVDSEQYF. The rearrangement joins TRBV7-9 to TRBJ2-7; 7 positions match TRBD1. Germline V gene data show CDR1 as SEHNR and CDR2 as FQNEAQ (reference sequence). J gave up 7 bases and V 5 bases, and 8 bases lay outside the gene matches. The CDR3 covers 13 residues.

The chain joins TRBV4-3 to TRBJ1-6; the D is unclear. The CDR3 totals 15 residues. With 1 base removed from V and 3 bases from J, the gap between germline ends came to 7 bases. In germline, CDR1 is LGHNA, CDR2 YSLEER. The CDR3 bases are TGCGCCAGCAGCCAAGTGAGGGACTATAATTCACCCCTCCACTTT. It is translated as CASSQVRDYNSPLHF.

V usage is TRBV2 and J usage is TRBJ1-2; D is unresolved. This CDR3 spans 12 amino acids. V shed 6 bases and J shed 1 base, with 6 bases lying between them. Germline CDR1 is SNHLY and CDR2 is FYNNEI. The DNA of the CDR3 is TGTGCCAGCAGAGAGAGTAACTATGGCTACACCTTC. As protein: CASRESNYGYTF.